Each of the 6 T cell receptor beta chains below was sequenced from the same sample in a study of blood T cells in healthy people across ages. Alongside a J-beta primer mix, a sample-barcoded 5' primer served in a second PCR lasting roughly 7 to 11 cycles. TCRdb itself ran the 5' RACE reads through MiXCR, one entry per CDR3 protein. This sample has roughly 1,000,000 distinct CDR3 sequences, with roughly a quarter found just once. The same data also contributed to another study, on T cells of mothers and their children.

The sample consisted of blood. These receptors came from a girl aged 2 to 9 in good health.

This chain connects TRBV6-2 or TRBV6-3 to TRBJ2-2; D gene unclear. The CDR3 consists of 13 residues. CDR1 is MNHEY, CDR2 SVGEGT, per germline. The V gene lost 5 bases and the J gene lost 4 bases, with 8 bases spanning the gap. For the CDR3, the DNA is TGTGCCAGCAGTATTCGAGCCACCGGGGAGCTGTTTTTT. It yields the protein CASSIRATGELFF.

Details on this clonotype: A junction end diverges from the germline sequence, so it may reflect a read error. The CDR3 sequence: CATSRAKADTQYF. The CDR3 DNA reads TGTGCCACCAGCAGAGCGAAGGCAGACACGCAGTATTTT. J is TRBJ2-3 and V is TRBV15; the D is unclear. The length of the CDR3 is 13 residues. Germline lookup yields CDR1 LNHNV and CDR2 YYDKDF (reference sequence). The whole variable domain, remainder taken from reference TRBV15 and TRBJ2-3, is DAMVIQNPRYQVTQFGKPVTLSCSQTLNHNVMYWYQQKSSQAPKLLFHYYDKDFNNEADTPDNFQSRRPNTSFCFLDIRSPGLGDTAMYLCATSRAKADTQYFGPGTRLTVL.

This clonotype has more than one count but fewer than ten. The chain carries TRBV29-1 and TRBJ2-7, with 7 nucleotides matching TRBD2. The germline V gene has CDR1 SQVTM and CDR2 ANQGSEA. The trim removed 0 bases at V and 4 bases at J, leaving 9 bases unmatched. The CDR3 runs to 15 residues. Written as DNA, the CDR3 is TGCAGCGTTGAAGATAGGTTCGCTAGCGGATACGAGCAGTACTTC. Its translation is CSVEDRFASGYEQYF.

The chain carries TRBV4-1 and TRBJ2-1; D is perhaps TRBD2 (6 bases). Trimming cost V 5 bases and J 4 bases, with 15 bases left between them. The CDR3 spans 15 residues. Per the germline V gene, CDR1 is MGHRA and CDR2 is YSYEKL. This chain's CDR3 is CASSFLAVPYNEQFF. Here the CDR3 DNA reads TGCGCCAGCAGCTTCTTAGCGGTACCATACAATGAGCAGTTCTTC.

The V call is TRBV18, the J call TRBJ2-3; the D gene is possibly TRBD1 (5 bases). This CDR3 has 15 amino acids. V lost 5 bases, J lost 1 base, and 13 bases lay in between. Germline-derived CDR1 and CDR2 are KGHSH and LQKENI. The CDR3 coding sequence is TGTGCCAGCTCATTCACGGAAGGGGGCACAGATACGCAGTATTTT. This sequence encodes CASSFTEGGTDTQYF.

In its sample, this clonotype was seen a few times. V gene TRBV10-1 combines with J gene TRBJ2-5; TRBD2 might be the D (5 bases). CDR1 WNHNN and CDR2 SYGVQD come from the germline V gene (reference sequence). V dropped 5 bases and J dropped 11 bases, with 15 bases sitting between them. This CDR3 is 12 amino acids long. CDR3 sequence reads: CASSYGVQEQYF. CDR3 coding DNA: TGCGCCAGCAGTTACGGGGTCCAGGAGCAGTACTTC.